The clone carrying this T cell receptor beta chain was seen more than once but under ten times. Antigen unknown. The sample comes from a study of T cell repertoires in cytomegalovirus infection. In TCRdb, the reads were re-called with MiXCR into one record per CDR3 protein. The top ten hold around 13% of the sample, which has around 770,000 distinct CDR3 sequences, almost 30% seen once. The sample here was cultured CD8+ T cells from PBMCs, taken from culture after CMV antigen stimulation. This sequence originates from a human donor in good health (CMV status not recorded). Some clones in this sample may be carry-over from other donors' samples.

The DNA of the CDR3 is TGTGCCAGCCGCTTGCGAGGTCCGCAAGAGACCCAGTACTTC. It specifies CASRLRGPQETQYF. The chain employs TRBV12-3 or TRBV12-4 and TRBJ2-5; D is uncertain. The CDR3 runs 14 residues. The V end was cut by 8 bases, the J end by 2 bases, with 15 bases between.